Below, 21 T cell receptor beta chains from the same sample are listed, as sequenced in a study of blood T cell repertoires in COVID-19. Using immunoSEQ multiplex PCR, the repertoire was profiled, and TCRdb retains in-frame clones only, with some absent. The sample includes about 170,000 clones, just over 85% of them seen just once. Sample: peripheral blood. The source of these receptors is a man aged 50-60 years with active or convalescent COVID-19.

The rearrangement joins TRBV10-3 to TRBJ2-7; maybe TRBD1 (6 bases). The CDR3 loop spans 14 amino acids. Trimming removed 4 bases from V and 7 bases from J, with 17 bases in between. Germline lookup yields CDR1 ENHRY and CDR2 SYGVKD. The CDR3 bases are TGTGCCATCAGTGGCCCATCAGGGGACGGGGAGCAGTACTTC. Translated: CAISGPSGDGEQYF.

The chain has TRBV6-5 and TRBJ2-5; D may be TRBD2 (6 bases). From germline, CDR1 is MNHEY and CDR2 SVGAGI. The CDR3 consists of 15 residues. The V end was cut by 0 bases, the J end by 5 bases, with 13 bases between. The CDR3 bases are TGTGCCAGCAGTTACTCGATAAATGGGAGGGAGACCCAGTACTTC. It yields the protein CASSYSINGRETQYF.

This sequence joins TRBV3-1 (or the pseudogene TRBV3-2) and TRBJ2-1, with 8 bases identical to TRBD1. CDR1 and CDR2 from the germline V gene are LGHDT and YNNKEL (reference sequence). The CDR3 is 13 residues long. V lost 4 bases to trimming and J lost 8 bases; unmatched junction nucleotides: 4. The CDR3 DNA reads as TGTGCCAGCAGCCGCCAGGGGGCTTATGAGCAGTTCTTC. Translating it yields CASSRQGAYEQFF.

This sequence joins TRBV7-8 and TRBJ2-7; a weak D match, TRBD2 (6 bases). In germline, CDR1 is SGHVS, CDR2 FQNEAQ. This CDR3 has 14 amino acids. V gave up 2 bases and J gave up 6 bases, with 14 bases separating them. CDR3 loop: CASSLWGRLGEQYF. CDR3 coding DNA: TGTGCCAGCAGCTTATGGGGGAGGCTTGGCGAGCAGTACTTC.

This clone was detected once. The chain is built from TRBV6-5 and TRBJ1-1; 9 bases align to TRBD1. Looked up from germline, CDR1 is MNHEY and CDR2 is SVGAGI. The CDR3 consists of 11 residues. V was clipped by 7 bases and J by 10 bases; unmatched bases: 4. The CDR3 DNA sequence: TGTGCCAGCAAAGAGGGACAGGGAGCTTTCTTT. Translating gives CASKEGQGAFF.

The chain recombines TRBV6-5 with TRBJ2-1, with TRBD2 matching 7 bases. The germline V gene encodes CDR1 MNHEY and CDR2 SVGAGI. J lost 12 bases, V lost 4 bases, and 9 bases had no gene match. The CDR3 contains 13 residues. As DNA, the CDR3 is TGTGCCAGCAGTTCAGCAACCAAGCGGGGGCAGTTCTTC. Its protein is CASSSATKRGQFF.

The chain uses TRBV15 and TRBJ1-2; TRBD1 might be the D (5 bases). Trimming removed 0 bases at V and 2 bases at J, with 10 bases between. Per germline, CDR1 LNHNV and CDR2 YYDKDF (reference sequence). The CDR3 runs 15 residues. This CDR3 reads CATSRDTRQNYGYTF. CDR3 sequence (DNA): TGTGCCACCAGCAGAGACACAAGACAGAACTATGGCTACACCTTC.

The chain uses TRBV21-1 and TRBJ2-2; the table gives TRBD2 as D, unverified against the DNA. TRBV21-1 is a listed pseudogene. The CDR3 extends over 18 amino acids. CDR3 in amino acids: CASSKVRGLAGGTGELFF. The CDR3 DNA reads TGTGCCAGCAGCAAAGTTCGAGGACTAGCGGGTGGGACCGGGGAGCTGTTTTTT.

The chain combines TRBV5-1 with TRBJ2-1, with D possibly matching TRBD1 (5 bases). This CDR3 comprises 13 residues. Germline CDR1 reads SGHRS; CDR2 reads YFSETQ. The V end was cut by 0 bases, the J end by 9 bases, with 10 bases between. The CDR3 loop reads CASSLVPDIEQFF. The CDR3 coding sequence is TGCGCCAGCAGCTTGGTTCCGGACATTGAGCAGTTCTTC. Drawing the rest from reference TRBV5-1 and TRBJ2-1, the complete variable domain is KAGVTQTPRYLIKTRGQQVTLSCSPISGHRSVSWYQQTPGQGLQFLFEYFSETQRNKGNFPGRFSGRQFSNSRSEMNVSTLELGDSALYLCASSLVPDIEQFFGPGTRLTVL.

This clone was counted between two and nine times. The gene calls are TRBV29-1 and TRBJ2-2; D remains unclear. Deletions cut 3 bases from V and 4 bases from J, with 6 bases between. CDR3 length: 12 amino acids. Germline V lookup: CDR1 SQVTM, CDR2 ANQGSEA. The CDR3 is CSVDRRTGELFF. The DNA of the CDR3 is TGCAGCGTTGATCGTCGCACCGGGGAGCTGTTTTTT.

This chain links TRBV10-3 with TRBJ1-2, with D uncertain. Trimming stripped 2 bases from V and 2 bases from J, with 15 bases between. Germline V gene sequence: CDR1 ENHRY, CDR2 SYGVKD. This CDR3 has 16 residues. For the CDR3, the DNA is TGTGCCATCAGTGAGAATAGCCCGAGGGAAAACTATGGCTACACCTTC. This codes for CAISENSPRENYGYTF.

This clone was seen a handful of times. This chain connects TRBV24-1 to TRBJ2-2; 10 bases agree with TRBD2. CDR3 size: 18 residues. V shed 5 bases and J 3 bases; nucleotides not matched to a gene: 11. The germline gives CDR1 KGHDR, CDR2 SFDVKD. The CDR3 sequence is CATSALPQTSGYTGELFF. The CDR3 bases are TGTGCCACCAGTGCCCTCCCTCAGACTAGCGGGTACACCGGGGAGCTGTTTTTT.

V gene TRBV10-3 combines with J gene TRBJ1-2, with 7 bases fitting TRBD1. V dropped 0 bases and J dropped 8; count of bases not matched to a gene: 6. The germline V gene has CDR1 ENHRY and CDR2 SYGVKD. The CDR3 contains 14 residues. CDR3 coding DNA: TGTGCCATCAGTGAGTCGGAGGGGGCAAGGGGCTACACCTTC. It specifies CAISESEGARGYTF.

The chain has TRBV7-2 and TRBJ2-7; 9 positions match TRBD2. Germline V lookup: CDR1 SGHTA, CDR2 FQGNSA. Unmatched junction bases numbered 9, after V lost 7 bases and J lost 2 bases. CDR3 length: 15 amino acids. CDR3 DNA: TGTGCCAGCACCTACTGGAGCGGGGGGACCTACGAGCAGTACTTC. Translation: CASTYWSGGTYEQYF.

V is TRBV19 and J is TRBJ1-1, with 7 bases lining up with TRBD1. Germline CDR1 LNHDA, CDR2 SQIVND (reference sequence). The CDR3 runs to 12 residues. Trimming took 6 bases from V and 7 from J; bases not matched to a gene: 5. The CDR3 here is CASSLQGSEAFF. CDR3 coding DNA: TGTGCCAGTAGCCTACAGGGGAGTGAAGCTTTCTTT.

For the CDR3, the DNA is TGCGCCAGCAGCCAAGATCCCCAGCAGCCCCAGCATTTT. Protein product: CASSQDPQQPQHF. The chain links TRBV4-3 to TRBJ1-5, with D hard to call. The CDR3 runs 13 residues. Germline CDR1 is LGHNA and CDR2 is YSLEER. V lost 0 bases, J lost 7 bases, and 7 bases lay in between.

The CDR3 loop reads CASTGRGYVHTEAFF. For the CDR3, the DNA is TGTGCCAGTACGGGAAGGGGGTACGTGCACACTGAAGCTTTCTTT. This chain connects TRBV19 to TRBJ1-1; TRBD1 might be the D (6 bases). CDR1 and CDR2 (germline): LNHDA, SQIVND (reference sequence). The CDR3 covers 15 residues. Trimming took off 7 bases at V and 3 bases at J, with 18 bases between the two ends.

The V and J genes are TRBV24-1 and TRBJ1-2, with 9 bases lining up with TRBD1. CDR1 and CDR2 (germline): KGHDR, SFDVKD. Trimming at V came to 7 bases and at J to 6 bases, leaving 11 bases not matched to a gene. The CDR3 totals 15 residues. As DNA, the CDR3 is TGTGCCACCAGCGATATGGGACAGGGAGGAAATGGCTACACCTTC. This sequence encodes CATSDMGQGGNGYTF.

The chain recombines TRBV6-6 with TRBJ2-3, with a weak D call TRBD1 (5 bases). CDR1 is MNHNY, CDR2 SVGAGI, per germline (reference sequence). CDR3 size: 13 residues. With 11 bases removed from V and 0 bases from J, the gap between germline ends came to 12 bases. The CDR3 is CAYRTSSTDTQYF. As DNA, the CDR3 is TGTGCCTATAGGACATCTAGCACAGATACGCAGTATTTT.

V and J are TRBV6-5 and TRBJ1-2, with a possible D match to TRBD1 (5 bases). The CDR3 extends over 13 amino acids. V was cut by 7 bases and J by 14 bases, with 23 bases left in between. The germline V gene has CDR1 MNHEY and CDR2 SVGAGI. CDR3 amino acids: CASTQLGLPKGTF. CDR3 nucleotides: TGTGCCAGCACCCAACTGGGACTTCCTAAGGGAACCTTC.

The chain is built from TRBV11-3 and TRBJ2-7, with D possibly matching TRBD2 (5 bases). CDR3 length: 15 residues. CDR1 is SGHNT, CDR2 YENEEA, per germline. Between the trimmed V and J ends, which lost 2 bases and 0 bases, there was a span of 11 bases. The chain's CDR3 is CASSLSSGSSYEQYF. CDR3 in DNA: TGTGCCAGCAGCTTATCAAGCGGAAGCTCCTACGAGCAGTACTTC. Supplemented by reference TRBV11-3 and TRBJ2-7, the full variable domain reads EAGVVQSPRYKIIEKKQPVAFWCNPISGHNTLYWYLQNLGQGPELLIRYENEEAVDDSQLPKDRFSAERLKGVDSTLKIQPAELGDSAVYLCASSLSSGSSYEQYFGPGTRLTVT.